The 19 T cell receptor beta chains below come from one sample, sequenced in a study of blood T cell repertoires in COVID-19. Sequenced by immunoSEQ multiplex PCR; TCRdb stores in-frame clones only, minus some. The data contain roughly 150,000 clones, around 88% of them singletons. Sequenced sample: peripheral blood. Receptor source: a human donor in a cohort sampled during active COVID-19.

This clone was picked up a small number of times. This chain links TRBV6-2 or TRBV6-3 with TRBJ1-1; D gene uncertain. CDR1 is MNHEY and CDR2 is SVGEGT in the germline V gene. The CDR3 extends over 11 amino acids. V was clipped by 5 bases and J by 5 bases, with 6 bases between them. CDR3: CASSPRTEAFF. The CDR3 bases are TGTGCCAGCAGTCCCCGGACTGAAGCTTTCTTT.

This rearrangement joins TRBV28 to TRBJ1-2, with a weak D call TRBD1 (5 bases). V was shortened by 7 bases and J by 3 bases, with 24 bases between the two germline ends. There are 17 residues in the CDR3. Germline assignment: CDR1 MDHEN and CDR2 SYDVKM. CDR3 sequence (DNA): TGTGCCAGCACCCCGGTGGGAGGGACGGGCGGGTACTATGGCTACACCTTC. Encoded protein: CASTPVGGTGGYYGYTF.

The rearrangement links TRBV27 to TRBJ1-5; 7 nucleotides line up with TRBD1. V shed 4 bases and J 7 bases; nucleotides not matched to a gene: 7. The CDR3 totals 14 residues. The germline V gene encodes CDR1 MNHEY and CDR2 SMNVEV (reference sequence). CDR3 residues: CASSSTTGRQPQHF. As DNA, the CDR3 is TGTGCCAGCAGTTCCACGACAGGGCGGCAGCCCCAGCATTTT.

The rearrangement joins TRBV19 to TRBJ2-3; the D is unclear. The germline V gene encodes CDR1 LNHDA and CDR2 SQIVND (reference sequence). Between the trimmed V and J ends, which lost 1 base and 4 bases, there was a span of 9 bases. The CDR3 spans 14 residues. Written as DNA, the CDR3 is TGTGCCAGTAGTATAGTAGGTAGCCCAGATACGCAGTATTTT. Translated: CASSIVGSPDTQYF.

The rearrangement joins TRBV19 to TRBJ2-7; 9 positions agree with TRBD1. Germline lookup yields CDR1 LNHDA and CDR2 SQIVND (reference sequence). This CDR3 is built from 14 residues. With 3 bases clipped from V and 2 bases from J, the junction kept 2 bases outside the gene matches. CDR3 nucleotides: TGTGCCAGTAGTATGGGGGACAGGGCCTACGAGCAGTACTTC. This codes for CASSMGDRAYEQYF.

The V and J genes are TRBV10-3 and TRBJ1-2; D is possibly TRBD1 (6 bases). The length of the CDR3 is 14 residues. V was pared by 6 bases and J by 2 bases, with 13 bases between. The V gene's germline CDR1 is ENHRY and CDR2 SYGVKD. CDR3 nucleotide sequence: TGTGCCATCAGGGACGACAGGCGCAACTATGGCTACACCTTC. It codes for CAIRDDRRNYGYTF.

The chain uses TRBV19 and TRBJ1-5; 9 bases agree with TRBD1. Germline V gives CDR1 LNHDA, CDR2 SQIVND (reference sequence). V trimming: 3 bases; J trimming: 11 bases; junction bases outside the gene matches: 11. This CDR3 comprises 15 residues. The CDR3 is CASSMRGTGGQAQHF. CDR3 coding DNA: TGTGCCAGTAGTATGAGGGGTACAGGGGGCCAGGCCCAGCATTTT.

The chain is built from TRBV20-1 and TRBJ1-5; D gene ambiguous. Trimming left V 3 bases short and J 0 bases short, with 9 bases between. Germline lookup yields CDR1 DFQATT and CDR2 SNEGSKA (reference sequence). The CDR3 is made up of 14 amino acids. CDR3 DNA: TGCAGTGCTAGTAAGGGAGGTAGCAATCAGCCCCAGCATTTT. Translation: CSASKGGSNQPQHF.

The chain uses TRBV19 and TRBJ1-2; D may be TRBD1 (5 bases). The CDR3 totals 14 residues. CDR1 and CDR2 (germline): LNHDA, SQIVND (reference sequence). V was cut by 5 bases and J by 3 bases, with 13 bases left in between. CDR3 in amino acids: CASSVQGTDYGYTF. The CDR3 nucleotides are TGTGCCAGTAGTGTCCAGGGTACGGACTATGGCTACACCTTC.

Details on this clone: A junction boundary mismatches the germline segment, possibly from a read error. At the DNA level, this CDR3 is encoded by other sequences in the same sample as well. The genes are TRBV28 and TRBJ1-6; a weak D match, TRBD1 (6 bases). CDR1 and CDR2 from the germline V gene are MDHEN and SYDVKM. This CDR3 spans 15 amino acids. CDR3 loop: CASSLLVQGNSPLHF. The CDR3 DNA reads TGTGCCAGTAGTTTACTGGTACAGGGTAATTCACCCCTCCACTTT.

A remark on this clone: One base away lies a much larger clone, so this may be a sequencing read error. The genes are TRBV11-2 and TRBJ2-7; 7 bases agree with TRBD1. The V and J ends lost 3 bases and 3 bases, in that order; junction bases with no gene match: 2. The CDR3 has 13 amino acids. Looked up from germline, CDR1 is SGHAT and CDR2 is FQNNGV. This CDR3 is CASSFDRDYEQYF. In nucleotides, the CDR3 is TGTGCCAGCAGCTTTGACAGGGACTACGAGCAGTACTTC.

CDR3: CASSQDTSRNEQFF. The DNA for the CDR3 is TGCGCCAGCAGCCAAGATACTAGCCGCAATGAGCAGTTCTTC. The chain links TRBV4-3 to TRBJ2-1, with D possibly being TRBD2 (6 bases). With 0 bases removed from V and 6 bases from J, the gap between germline ends came to 9 bases. The CDR3 length is 14 residues. Germline V CDR1 and CDR2: LGHNA, YSLEER.

This chain links TRBV9 with TRBJ1-1; weak D call: TRBD1 (6 bases). The V gene lost 3 bases and the J gene lost 4 bases, with 13 bases spanning the gap. Per the germline V gene, CDR1 is SGDLS and CDR2 is YYNGEE. This CDR3 region has 14 residues. The CDR3 DNA reads TGTGCCAGCAGCGCTGGGGGGGCGAGCACTGAAGCTTTCTTT. This translates into CASSAGGASTEAFF.

The V call is TRBV21-1, the J call TRBJ2-1; TRBD2, the table's D call, lacks a check against the DNA. TRBV21-1 is flagged as a pseudogene. The CDR3 covers 15 residues. CDR3 loop: CASSKKKVARNEQFF. The CDR3 DNA sequence: TGTGCCAGCAGCAAAAAGAAAGTAGCGCGGAATGAGCAGTTCTTC.

This clone was detected once. The chain uses TRBV6-1 and TRBJ2-3; TRBD2 agrees at 13 bases. The junction had 5 bases not matched to a gene; V was cut back by 4 bases and J by 4 bases. Germline V gives CDR1 MNHNS, CDR2 SASEGT. CDR3 length: 16 amino acids. CDR3 sequence reads: CASSGLAGGGADTQYF. CDR3 coding DNA: TGTGCCAGCAGTGGACTAGCGGGGGGTGGGGCAGATACGCAGTATTTT.

As concerns this clone: Other DNA sequences in the same sample also yield this CDR3. The rearrangement links TRBV6-6 to TRBJ1-1; D remains ambiguous. V was cut by 0 bases and J by 1 base, with 3 bases left in between. Germline V gene sequence: CDR1 MNHNY, CDR2 SVGAGI (reference sequence). The CDR3 contains 13 residues. In nucleotides, the CDR3 is TGTGCCAGCAGTTACTCCCAGAACACTGAAGCTTTCTTT. Residues: CASSYSQNTEAFF.

This rearrangement joins TRBV9 to TRBJ2-7, with TRBD2 matching over 8 bases. V trimming: 3 bases; J trimming: 1 base; junction bases outside the gene matches: 12. The CDR3 runs 17 residues. Germline CDR1 and CDR2: SGDLS and YYNGEE. The chain's CDR3 is CASSGGISGRGSYEQYF. CDR3 DNA: TGTGCCAGCAGCGGAGGAATCAGCGGGAGAGGATCCTACGAGCAGTACTTC.

This sequence joins TRBV6-5 and TRBJ1-5; the D gene is possibly TRBD1 (6 bases). V shed 5 bases and J shed 1 base, with 9 bases lying between them. Germline values: CDR1 MNHEY, CDR2 SVGAGI. The CDR3 loop spans 14 amino acids. DNA of the CDR3: TGTGCCAGCAGTCGCAGGGGAAGCAATCAGCCCCAGCATTTT. Translating it yields CASSRRGSNQPQHF.

The rearrangement links TRBV6-4 to TRBJ2-7; TRBD2 agrees at 10 bases. The ends lost 0 bases at V and 2 bases at J; junction bases unmatched: 16. From germline, CDR1 is MRHNA and CDR2 SNTAGT. This CDR3 spans 20 amino acids. This CDR3 is CASSDSKGRVTSGPTYEQYF. For the CDR3, the DNA is TGTGCCAGCAGTGACTCGAAGGGTAGGGTGACTAGCGGGCCCACCTACGAGCAGTACTTC.